This T cell receptor (beta chain) comes out of a study of blood T cell repertoires in COVID-19. Whole-study context: Acute-phase and convalescent COVID-19 samples originated in the United States, Italy and Spain.

Original processing notes: Quantification of nucleated cells was approximated via reference gene primer amplification. TCRdb's table, derived via immunoSEQ multiplex PCR, lists solely in-frame clones and lacks some. That table gives V, J and clone size, and the DNA gave D and trimming. The sample lists 230,000 or so clones; roughly 90% were seen once. The V gene lost 1 base and the J gene lost 4 bases, with 10 bases spanning the gap. This CDR3 is 15 amino acids long. Germline V CDR1 and CDR2: LNHNV, YYDKDF (reference sequence). The origin of this receptor is a man between 35 and 55 years old with active or convalescent COVID-19. The J gene is TRBJ2-2, the V gene TRBV15, with a tentative D call TRBD1 (5 bases). Sequenced material: peripheral blood. This chain's CDR3 is CATSRGGIGTGELFF. The CDR3 region has the DNA TGTGCCACCAGCAGAGGGGGCATCGGCACCGGGGAGCTGTTTTTT.